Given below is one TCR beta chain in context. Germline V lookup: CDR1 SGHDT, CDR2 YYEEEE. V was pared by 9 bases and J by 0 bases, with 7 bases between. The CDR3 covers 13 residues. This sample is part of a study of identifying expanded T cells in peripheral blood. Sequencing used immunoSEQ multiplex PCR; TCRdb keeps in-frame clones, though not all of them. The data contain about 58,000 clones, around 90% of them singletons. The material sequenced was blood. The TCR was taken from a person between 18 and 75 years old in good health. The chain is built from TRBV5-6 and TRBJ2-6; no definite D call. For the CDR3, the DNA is TGTGCCACGTACCCCTCTGGGGCCAACGTCCTGACTTTC. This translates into CATYPSGANVLTF. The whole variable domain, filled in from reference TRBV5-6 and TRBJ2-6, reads DAGVTQSPTHLIKTRGQQVTLRCSPKSGHDTVSWYQQALGQGPQFIFQYYEEEERQRGNFPDRFSGHQFPNYSSELNVNALLLGDSALYLCATYPSGANVLTFGAGSRLTVL.